The subject of this entry is one TCR beta chain. Only one count was recorded for this clone. Its binding antigen is unknown. Base-call qualities are not available, and no considerably larger clone is one nucleotide away. The data derive from a study of shared clonotypes between healthy human individuals (TCRdb year 2020). Regarding the study in general: A couple of women and a few men aged 18 to 49 years were included in the cohort. Libraries were prepared and TCR repertoires were sequenced by different laboratories using diverse techniques, in order to increase sequencing depth and limit assay-specific biases. Per donor, leukapheresis produced somewhere between about 0.8 and 9.5 billion PBMCs. Blood TCR repertoires of 5 or 6 healthy adults were deeply sequenced to estimate repertoire size and the extent of clonotype sharing between individuals. For each donor, CD4 naive and CD4 memory were each run on three plates, CD8 naive on two plates, and CD8 memory on one plate. Summary of the overall study and its limitations: The small number of donors limited the genetic and exposure-history diversity represented. Pairwise subsampling led to the expectation that sequencing depth would affect the degree of clonotype sharing among donors. When four donors were compared, the shared fraction of clonotypes was about 5% for naive CD4, approximately 3.3% for naive CD8, 2% to 2.5% for memory CD4, and less than 0.45% for memory CD8. Incomplete sequencing was indicated by rarefaction of sorted-subset datasets, despite the large sequencing depth. Sampling was restricted to blood, and TCR repertoires in tissue are likely to differ from TCR repertoires in blood. Compared with non-shared clonotypes, the clonotypes found in all four sorted-subset donors had higher generation probabilities. Larger estimated clonotype richness was generally found for naive subsets than for memory subsets.

TCR CDR3 regions were amplified from genomic DNA by multiplex PCR using the deep immunoSEQ assay. For each cell subset, the extracted genomic DNA was distributed evenly across all wells of several immunoSEQ 96-well plates, and each plate served as one replicate. For sorted subsets, each replicate PCR was loaded with 150 to 250 ng genomic DNA, equivalent to about 33,000 T cell genomes. Purified libraries were measured with a Qubit 3.0 fluorometer, size-checked on a Bioanalyzer 2100, and measured again with the KAPA Library Quantification kit. Each immunoSEQ 96-well plate was sequenced on its own single-read 150-cycle Illumina NextSeq 550 flow cell. Processing in the source paper ran as follows. Because the immunoSEQ output held only junctional sequences and lacked quality scores, the filtering could not match the filtering applied to full-length reads. Sequences were annotated with PyIR, a Python wrapper for IgBLAST v1.9, and V/J genes and CDR3 were assigned using IMGT germline references. Any read was removed if the V/J assignment was weak (E-value above 1e-6), the CDR3 was missing, or the read contained stop codons, out-of-frame junctions, or ambiguous translated residues. A V3J clonotype was defined by an identical inferred V gene, J gene, and CDR3 amino acid sequence. The percentage overlap between two repertoires was calculated by dividing the number of shared unique clonotypes by the size of the smaller repertoire. Repertoire richness was assessed with RTK rarefaction, the Chao1 estimator, and Recon v2.1 estimates of unobserved clonotypes. Generation probabilities were computed with OLGA for all TCRbeta clonotypes obtained by the gDNA method from a handful of donors. TCRdb obtained this table from immuneACCESS and retained in-frame rearrangements with V and J assigned. These tables miss some clones; where compared with another copy, unresolved V genes account for less than half of the shortfall, and the remainder is unexplained. That table gives V, J and clone size, and the DNA gave D and trimming. The table for this sample lists around 2.5 million clones; roughly 93% of them were counted only once. The ten largest clones take up 0.36% of the sample.

Donors were healthy HIV-negative adults with no recently reported acute infections or vaccinations. Only Caucasian adults living in Nashville, Tennessee, USA were represented among the donors. CD4+ T cells were enriched through magnetic negative selection, after which naive cells were positively selected on CD45RA and the remaining negative fraction served as the memory subset. Blood was collected by leukapheresis, and PBMCs were isolated by Ficoll-Histopaque density gradient centrifugation and then cryopreserved in liquid nitrogen vapor phase. Analytical flow cytometry was used to check the purity and quantity of each magnetically sorted T cell population. Genomic DNA was isolated from every sorted fraction and measured by UV absorbance on a Nanodrop 2000c. The germline ends are 13 bases apart after V is trimmed by 4 bases and J by 3 bases. The germline V gene supplies CDR1 SGHRS and CDR2 YFSETQ. Including cysteine and phenylalanine, the CDR3 has 15 amino acids. CDR3 DNA only is kept here, 45 bases in frame from base 1.

Rearrangement joined TRBV5-1 to TRBJ2-2; tentative D gene TRBD2, with 6 bases matching. Sequenced input: naive CD4+ T cells from PBMCs. This specimen's cell subset or site label, interpreted: CD45RA+ positively selected. This TCR came from a man between 18 and 35 years old in good health. Some clones in this sample may be carry-over from other donors' samples. CDR3 region: CASSGEEGHTGELFF. DNA sequence: TGCGCCAGCAGCGGGGAGGAAGGTCACACCGGGGAGCTGTTTTTT.